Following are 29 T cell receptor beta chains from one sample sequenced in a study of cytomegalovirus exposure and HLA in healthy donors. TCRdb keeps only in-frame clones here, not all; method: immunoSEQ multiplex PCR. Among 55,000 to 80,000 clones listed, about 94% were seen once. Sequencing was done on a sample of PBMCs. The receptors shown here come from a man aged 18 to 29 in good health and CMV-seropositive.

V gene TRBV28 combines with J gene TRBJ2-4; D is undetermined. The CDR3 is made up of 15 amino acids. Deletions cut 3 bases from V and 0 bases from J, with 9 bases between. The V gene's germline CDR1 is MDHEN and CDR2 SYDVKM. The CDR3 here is CASSLHSIAKNIQYF. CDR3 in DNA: TGTGCCAGCAGTTTGCACTCAATAGCCAAAAACATTCAGTACTTC.

In DNA form, the CDR3 reads TGTGCCAGCAGCTTGGGTACAGGTGGCTATGGCTACACCTTC. Amino acids: CASSLGTGGYGYTF. The chain employs TRBV5-6 and TRBJ1-2, with D tentatively TRBD1 (5 bases). Germline values: CDR1 SGHDT, CDR2 YYEEEE. The ends were cut back, 0 bases at V and 4 bases at J, with 10 bases in the middle. CDR3 length: 14 amino acids.

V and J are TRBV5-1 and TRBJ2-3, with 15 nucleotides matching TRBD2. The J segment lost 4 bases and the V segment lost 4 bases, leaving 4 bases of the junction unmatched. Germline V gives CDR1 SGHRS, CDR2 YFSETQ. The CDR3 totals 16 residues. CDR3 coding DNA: TGCGCCAGCAGCCCCGGGACTAGCGGGGGGCCAGATACGCAGTATTTT. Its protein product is CASSPGTSGGPDTQYF.

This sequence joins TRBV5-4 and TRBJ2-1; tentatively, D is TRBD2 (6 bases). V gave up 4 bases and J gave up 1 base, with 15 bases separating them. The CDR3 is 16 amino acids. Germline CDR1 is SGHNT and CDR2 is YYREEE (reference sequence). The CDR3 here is CASSTLAVSSYNEQFF. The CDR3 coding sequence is TGTGCCAGCAGCACCTTAGCGGTTAGTTCCTACAATGAGCAGTTCTTC.

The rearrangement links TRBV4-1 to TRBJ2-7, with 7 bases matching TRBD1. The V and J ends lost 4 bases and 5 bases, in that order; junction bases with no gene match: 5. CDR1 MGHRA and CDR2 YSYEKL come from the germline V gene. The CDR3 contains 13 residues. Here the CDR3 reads CASSLPQGDEQYF. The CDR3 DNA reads TGCGCCAGCAGCCTTCCCCAGGGGGACGAGCAGTACTTC.

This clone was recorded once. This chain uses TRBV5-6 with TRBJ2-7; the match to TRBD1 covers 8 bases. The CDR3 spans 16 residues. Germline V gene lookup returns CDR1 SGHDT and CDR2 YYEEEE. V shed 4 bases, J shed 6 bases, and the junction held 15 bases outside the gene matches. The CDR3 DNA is TGTGCCAGCAGCCATGCCCCAGGGGGCCCGGTGAGCGAGCAGTACTTC. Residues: CASSHAPGGPVSEQYF.

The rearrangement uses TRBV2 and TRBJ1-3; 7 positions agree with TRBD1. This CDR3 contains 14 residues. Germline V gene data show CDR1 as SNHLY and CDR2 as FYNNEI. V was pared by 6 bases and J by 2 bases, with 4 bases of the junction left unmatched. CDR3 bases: TGTGCCAGCAGGCGCCAGGGGGCTGGAAACACCATATATTTT. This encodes CASRRQGAGNTIYF. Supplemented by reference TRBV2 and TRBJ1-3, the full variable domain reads EPEVTQTPSHQVTQMGQEVILRCVPISNHLYFYWYRQILGQKVEFLVSFYNNEISEKSEIFDDQFSVERPDGSNFTLKIRSTKLEDSAMYFCASRRQGAGNTIYFGEGSWLTVV.

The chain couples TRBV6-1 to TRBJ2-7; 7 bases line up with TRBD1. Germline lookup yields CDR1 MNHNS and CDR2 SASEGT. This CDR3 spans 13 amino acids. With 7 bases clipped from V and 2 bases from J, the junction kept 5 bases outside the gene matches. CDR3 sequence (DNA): TGTGCCAGCATTAGGGGACAGACCTACGAGCAGTACTTC. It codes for CASIRGQTYEQYF.

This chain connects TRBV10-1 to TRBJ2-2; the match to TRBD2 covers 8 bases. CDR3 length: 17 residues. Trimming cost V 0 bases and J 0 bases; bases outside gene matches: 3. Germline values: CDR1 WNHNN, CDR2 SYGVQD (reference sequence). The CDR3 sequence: CASSESGLASNTGELFF. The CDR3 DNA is TGCGCCAGCAGTGAGTCTGGACTAGCATCGAACACCGGGGAGCTGTTTTTT.

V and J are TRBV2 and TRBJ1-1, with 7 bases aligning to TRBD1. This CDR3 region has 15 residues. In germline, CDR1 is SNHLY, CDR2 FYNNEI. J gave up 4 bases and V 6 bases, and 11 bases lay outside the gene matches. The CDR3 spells CASSQTTGVGTEAFF. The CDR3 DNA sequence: TGTGCCAGCAGCCAGACCACAGGGGTAGGCACTGAAGCTTTCTTT. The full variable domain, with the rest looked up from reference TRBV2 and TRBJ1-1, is EPEVTQTPSHQVTQMGQEVILRCVPISNHLYFYWYRQILGQKVEFLVSFYNNEISEKSEIFDDQFSVERPDGSNFTLKIRSTKLEDSAMYFCASSQTTGVGTEAFFGQGTRLTVV.

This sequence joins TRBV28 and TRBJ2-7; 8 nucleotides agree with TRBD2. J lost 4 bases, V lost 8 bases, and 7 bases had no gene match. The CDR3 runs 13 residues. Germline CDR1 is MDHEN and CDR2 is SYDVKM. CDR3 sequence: CASVSGGKYEQYF. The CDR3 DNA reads TGTGCCAGCGTCAGCGGGGGAAAGTACGAGCAGTACTTC.

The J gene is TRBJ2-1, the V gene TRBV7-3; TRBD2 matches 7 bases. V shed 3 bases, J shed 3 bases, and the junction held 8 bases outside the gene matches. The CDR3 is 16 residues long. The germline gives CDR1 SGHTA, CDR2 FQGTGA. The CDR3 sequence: CASSFVGGGGYNEQFF. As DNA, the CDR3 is TGTGCCAGCAGCTTTGTTGGTGGGGGGGGCTACAATGAGCAGTTCTTC.

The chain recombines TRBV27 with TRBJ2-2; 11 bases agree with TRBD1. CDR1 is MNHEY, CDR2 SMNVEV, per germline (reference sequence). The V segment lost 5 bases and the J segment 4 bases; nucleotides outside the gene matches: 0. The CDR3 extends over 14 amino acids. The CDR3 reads CASSGTGGTGELFF. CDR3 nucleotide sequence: TGTGCCAGCAGTGGGACAGGGGGCACCGGGGAGCTGTTTTTT.

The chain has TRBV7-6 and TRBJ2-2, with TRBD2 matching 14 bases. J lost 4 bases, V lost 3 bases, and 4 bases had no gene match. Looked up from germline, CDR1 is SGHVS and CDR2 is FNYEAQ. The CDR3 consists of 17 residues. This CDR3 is CASSFRLAGGITGELFF. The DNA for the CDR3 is TGTGCCAGCAGCTTTCGACTAGCGGGGGGGATCACCGGGGAGCTGTTTTTT. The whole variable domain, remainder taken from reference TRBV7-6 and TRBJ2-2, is GAGVSQSPRYKVTKRGQDVALRCDPISGHVSLYWYRQALGQGPEFLTYFNYEAQQDKSGLPNDRFSAERPEGSISTLTIQRTEQRDSAMYRCASSFRLAGGITGELFFGEGSRLTVL.

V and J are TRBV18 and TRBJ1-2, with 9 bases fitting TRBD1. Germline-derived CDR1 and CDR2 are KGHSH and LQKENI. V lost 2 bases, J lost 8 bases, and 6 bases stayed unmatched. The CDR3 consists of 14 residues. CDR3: CASSPVQGARGYTF. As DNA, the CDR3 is TGTGCCAGCTCACCAGTACAGGGGGCGCGAGGCTACACCTTC. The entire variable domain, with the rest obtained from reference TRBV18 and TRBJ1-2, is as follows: NAGVMQNPRHLVRRRGQEARLRCSPMKGHSHVYWYRQLPEEGLKFMVYLQKENIIDESGMPKERFSAEFPKEGPSILRIQQVVRGDSAAYFCASSPVQGARGYTFGSGTRLTVV.

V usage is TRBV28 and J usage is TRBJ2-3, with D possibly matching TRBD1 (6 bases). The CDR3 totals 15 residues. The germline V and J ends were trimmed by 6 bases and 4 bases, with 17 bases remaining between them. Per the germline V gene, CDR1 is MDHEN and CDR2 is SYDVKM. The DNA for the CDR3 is TGTGCCAGCAGCTTGAGACAGGATGGAGCAGATACGCAGTATTTT. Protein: CASSLRQDGADTQYF.

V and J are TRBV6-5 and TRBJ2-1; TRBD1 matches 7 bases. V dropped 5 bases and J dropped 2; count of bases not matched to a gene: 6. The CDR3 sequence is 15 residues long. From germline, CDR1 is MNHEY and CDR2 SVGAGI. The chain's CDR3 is CASSPGTDPYNEQFF. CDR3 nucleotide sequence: TGTGCCAGCAGTCCCGGGACAGACCCCTACAATGAGCAGTTCTTC.

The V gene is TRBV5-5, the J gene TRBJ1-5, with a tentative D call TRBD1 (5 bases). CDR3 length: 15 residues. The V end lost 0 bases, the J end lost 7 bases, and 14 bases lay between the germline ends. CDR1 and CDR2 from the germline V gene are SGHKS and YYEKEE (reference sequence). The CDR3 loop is CASSLGQIDRQPQHF. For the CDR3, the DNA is TGTGCCAGCAGCTTGGGGCAAATCGACAGACAGCCCCAGCATTTT. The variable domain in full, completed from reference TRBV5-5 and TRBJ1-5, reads DAGVTQSPTHLIKTRGQQVTLRCSPISGHKSVSWYQQVLGQGPQFIFQYYEKEERGRGNFPDRFSARQFPNYSSELNVNALLLGDSALYLCASSLGQIDRQPQHFGDGTRLSIL.

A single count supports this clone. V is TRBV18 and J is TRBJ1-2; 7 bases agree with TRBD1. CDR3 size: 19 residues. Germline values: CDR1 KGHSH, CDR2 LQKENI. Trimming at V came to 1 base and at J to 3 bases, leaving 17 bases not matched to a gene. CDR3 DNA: TGTGCCAGCTCACCACGTGGGGCAGGGGGTTCCATTTCGGACTATGGCTACACCTTC. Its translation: CASSPRGAGGSISDYGYTF.

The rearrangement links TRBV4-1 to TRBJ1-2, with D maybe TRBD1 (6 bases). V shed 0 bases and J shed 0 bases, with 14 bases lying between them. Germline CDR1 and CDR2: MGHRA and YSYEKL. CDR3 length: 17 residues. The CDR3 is CASSQDPGQRANYGYTF. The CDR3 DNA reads TGCGCCAGCAGCCAAGACCCTGGACAGCGCGCTAACTATGGCTACACCTTC.

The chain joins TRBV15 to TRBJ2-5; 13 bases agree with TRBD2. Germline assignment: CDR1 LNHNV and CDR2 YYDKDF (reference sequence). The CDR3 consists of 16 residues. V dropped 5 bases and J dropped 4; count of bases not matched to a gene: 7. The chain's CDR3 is CATSLGLAGDLETQYF. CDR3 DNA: TGTGCCACCAGCCTCGGACTAGCGGGAGATTTAGAGACCCAGTACTTC.

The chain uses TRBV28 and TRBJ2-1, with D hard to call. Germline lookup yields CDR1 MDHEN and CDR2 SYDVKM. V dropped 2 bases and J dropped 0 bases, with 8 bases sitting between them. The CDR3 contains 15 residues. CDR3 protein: CASSLTLASYNEQFF. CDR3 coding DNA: TGTGCCAGCAGTTTAACCCTGGCCTCCTACAATGAGCAGTTCTTC.

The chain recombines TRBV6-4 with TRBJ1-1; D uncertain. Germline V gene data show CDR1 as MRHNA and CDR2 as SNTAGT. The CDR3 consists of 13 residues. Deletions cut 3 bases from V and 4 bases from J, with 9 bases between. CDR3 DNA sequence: TGTGCCAGCAGTGAGGTTTACGGCACTGAAGCTTTCTTT. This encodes CASSEVYGTEAFF.

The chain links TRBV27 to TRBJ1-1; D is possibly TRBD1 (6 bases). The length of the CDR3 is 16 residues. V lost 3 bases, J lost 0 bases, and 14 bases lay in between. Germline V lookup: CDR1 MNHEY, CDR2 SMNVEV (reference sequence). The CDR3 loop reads CASSFGQGLLNTEAFF. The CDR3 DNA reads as TGTGCCAGCAGTTTCGGGCAGGGGCTCTTGAACACTGAAGCTTTCTTT.

The CDR3: CASSQINSNTEAFF. In DNA form, the CDR3 reads TGCGCCAGCAGCCAGATAAACTCGAACACTGAAGCTTTCTTT. The chain is built from TRBV4-1 and TRBJ1-1; D remains ambiguous. V lost 3 bases and J 1 base, leaving 9 bases between the germline ends. Looked up from germline, CDR1 is MGHRA and CDR2 is YSYEKL. The CDR3 covers 14 residues.

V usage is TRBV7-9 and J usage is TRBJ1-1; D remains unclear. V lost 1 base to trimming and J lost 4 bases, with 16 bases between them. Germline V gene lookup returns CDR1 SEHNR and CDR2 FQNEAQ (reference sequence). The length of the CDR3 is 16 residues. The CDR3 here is CASSLGPWAVATEAFF. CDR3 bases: TGTGCCAGCAGCTTAGGACCCTGGGCAGTCGCCACTGAAGCTTTCTTT.

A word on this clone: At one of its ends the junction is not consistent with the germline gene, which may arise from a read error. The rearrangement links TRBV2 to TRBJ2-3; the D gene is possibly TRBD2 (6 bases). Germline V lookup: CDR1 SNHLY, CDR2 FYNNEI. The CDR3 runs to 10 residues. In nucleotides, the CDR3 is TGTGCCAGCATCGGGACTCAAAGGAATTTT. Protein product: CASIGTQRNF.

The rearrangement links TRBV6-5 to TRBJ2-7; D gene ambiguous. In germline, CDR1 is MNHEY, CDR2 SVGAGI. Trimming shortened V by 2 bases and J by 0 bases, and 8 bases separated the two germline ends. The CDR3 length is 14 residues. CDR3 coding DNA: TGTGCCAGCAGTTACGCCGCGAGCTCCTACGAGCAGTACTTC. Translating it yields CASSYAASSYEQYF.

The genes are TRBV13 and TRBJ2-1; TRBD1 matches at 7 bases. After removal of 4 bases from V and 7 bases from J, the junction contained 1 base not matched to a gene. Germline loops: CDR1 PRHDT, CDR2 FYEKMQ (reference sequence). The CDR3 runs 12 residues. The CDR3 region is CASSSQGNEQFF. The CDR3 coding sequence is TGTGCCAGCAGCTCACAGGGGAATGAGCAGTTCTTC.